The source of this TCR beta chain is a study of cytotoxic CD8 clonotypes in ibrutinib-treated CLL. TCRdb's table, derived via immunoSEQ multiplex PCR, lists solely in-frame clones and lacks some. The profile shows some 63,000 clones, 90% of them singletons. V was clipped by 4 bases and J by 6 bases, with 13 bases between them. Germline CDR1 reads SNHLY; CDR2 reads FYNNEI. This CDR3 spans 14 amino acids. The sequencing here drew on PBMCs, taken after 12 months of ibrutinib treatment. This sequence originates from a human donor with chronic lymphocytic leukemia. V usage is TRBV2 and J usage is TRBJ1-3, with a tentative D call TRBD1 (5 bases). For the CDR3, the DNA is TGTGCCAGCAGTGTTGGGGGATCGGAAAACACCATATATTTT. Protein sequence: CASSVGGSENTIYF. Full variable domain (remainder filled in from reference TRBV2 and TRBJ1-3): EPEVTQTPSHQVTQMGQEVILRCVPISNHLYFYWYRQILGQKVEFLVSFYNNEISEKSEIFDDQFSVERPDGSNFTLKIRSTKLEDSAMYFCASSVGGSENTIYFGEGSWLTVV.